The 9 T cell receptor beta chains below all came from one sample that was sequenced in a study of cytotoxic CD8 clonotypes in ibrutinib-treated CLL. Produced via immunoSEQ multiplex PCR; TCRdb's table is partial and in-frame only. The table has approximately 350,000 clones, over 60% seen once. Specimen: PBMCs, collected after 36 months of ibrutinib treatment. The receptors were sampled from a human donor with chronic lymphocytic leukemia.

This clone was found a few times. The rearrangement links TRBV11-2 to TRBJ1-1; D not certain. CDR1 is SGHAT and CDR2 is FQNNGV in the germline V gene. The V gene lost 5 bases and the J gene lost 3 bases, with 4 bases spanning the gap. CDR3 length: 11 amino acids. The chain's CDR3 is CASSVDTEAFF. The CDR3 DNA sequence: TGTGCCAGCAGCGTGGACACTGAAGCTTTCTTT.

The J gene is TRBJ1-5, the V gene TRBV7-2; no clear D. Germline V lookup: CDR1 SGHTA, CDR2 FQGNSA. Trimming stripped 2 bases from V and 2 bases from J, with 10 bases between. The CDR3 totals 15 residues. CDR3 protein: CASSLNLWGNQPQHF. The CDR3 nucleotides read TGTGCCAGCAGCTTAAACCTATGGGGCAATCAGCCCCAGCATTTT.

This rearrangement joins TRBV2 to TRBJ2-7, with D maybe TRBD1 (5 bases). Trimming cost V 0 bases and J 3 bases, with 21 bases left between them. Germline CDR1 and CDR2: SNHLY and FYNNEI. The CDR3 extends over 18 amino acids. This CDR3 reads CASSEALQLARADYEQYF. The CDR3 DNA is TGTGCCAGCAGTGAAGCGCTTCAACTCGCCAGGGCGGACTACGAGCAGTACTTC.

This chain connects TRBV10-2 to TRBJ2-7; no reliable D call. Germline loops: CDR1 WSHSY, CDR2 SAAADI. The CDR3 runs 13 residues. V was pared by 6 bases and J by 0 bases, with 9 bases between. CDR3 nucleotides: TGCGCCAGCAGAGGGTCCAGCTCCTACGAGCAGTACTTC. Translated, it gives CASRGSSSYEQYF.

The genes are TRBV7-9 and TRBJ1-2; D gene unclear. The germline gives CDR1 SEHNR, CDR2 FQNEAQ (reference sequence). The CDR3 runs to 11 residues. V lost 3 bases and J lost 9, with 8 bases in between. The CDR3 DNA is TGTGCCAGCAGCTTGGGCACAAGCTACACCTTC. Its protein is CASSLGTSYTF.

The chain is built from TRBV18 and TRBJ2-7; 10 bases match TRBD2. From germline, CDR1 is KGHSH and CDR2 LQKENI. This CDR3 comprises 15 residues. J lost 5 bases, V lost 2 bases, and 6 bases had no gene match. CDR3 sequence: CASSPVPLAGDEQYF. The DNA of the CDR3 is TGTGCCAGCTCACCAGTCCCCCTAGCGGGAGACGAGCAGTACTTC.

V gene TRBV27 combines with J gene TRBJ2-1; 10 nucleotides align to TRBD2. The CDR3 consists of 14 residues. From germline, CDR1 is MNHEY and CDR2 SMNVEV (reference sequence). The V and J ends lost 5 bases and 7 bases, in that order; junction bases with no gene match: 5. This CDR3 reads CASSPLAGRNEQFF. The CDR3 nucleotides read TGTGCCAGCAGTCCACTAGCGGGGAGGAATGAGCAGTTCTTC.

This sequence joins TRBV7-9 and TRBJ1-2; D not certain. CDR1 and CDR2 from the germline V gene are SEHNR and FQNEAQ (reference sequence). The V end was cut by 1 base, the J end by 4 bases, with 10 bases between. This CDR3 has 14 amino acids. CDR3 sequence: CASSLGAKTYGYTF. Written as DNA, the CDR3 is TGTGCCAGCAGCTTAGGCGCGAAGACCTATGGCTACACCTTC.

The chain links TRBV29-1 to TRBJ1-1; D is unresolved. From germline, CDR1 is SQVTM and CDR2 ANQGSEA. With 8 bases removed from V and 1 base from J, the gap between germline ends came to 11 bases. The CDR3 runs to 12 residues. CDR3: CSIRQENTEAFF. As DNA, the CDR3 is TGCAGCATTCGCCAGGAGAACACTGAAGCTTTCTTT.